Presented here are 19 T cell receptor beta chains from one specimen sequenced in a study of blood T cell repertoires in COVID-19. Data came from immunoSEQ multiplex PCR; TCRdb stores just in-frame clones and leaves some out. The repertoire holds some 260,000 clones, with roughly 88% as singletons. Source material: peripheral blood. The receptors shown here come from a woman between 65 and 79 years old with COVID-19, enrolled during active disease.

V and J are TRBV2 and TRBJ1-3; 7 bases are a match to TRBD1. CDR1 is SNHLY, CDR2 FYNNEI, per germline. V lost 4 bases and J lost 2; bases outside the gene matches: 2. CDR3 length equals 14 residues. The CDR3 DNA is TGTGCCAGCAGTGCCGGGACAGCTGGAAACACCATATATTTT. Translation gives CASSAGTAGNTIYF. Looking up the rest from reference TRBV2 and TRBJ1-3 gives the full variable domain: EPEVTQTPSHQVTQMGQEVILRCVPISNHLYFYWYRQILGQKVEFLVSFYNNEISEKSEIFDDQFSVERPDGSNFTLKIRSTKLEDSAMYFCASSAGTAGNTIYFGEGSWLTVV.

This clone showed up just once. This chain joins TRBV27 and TRBJ1-2; D is perhaps TRBD1 (5 bases). Germline assignment: CDR1 MNHEY and CDR2 SMNVEV (reference sequence). CDR3 length: 16 residues. V dropped 6 bases and J dropped 1 base, with 18 bases sitting between them. The CDR3 DNA is TGTGCCAGCAGAAAAACGGGGGTGGGGGTTAACTATGGCTACACCTTC. It specifies CASRKTGVGVNYGYTF.

The chain links TRBV7-9 to TRBJ2-4; 10 bases line up with TRBD1. There are 15 residues in the CDR3. After removal of 1 base from V and 5 bases from J, the junction contained 2 bases not matched to a gene. Germline V gene data show CDR1 as SEHNR and CDR2 as FQNEAQ (reference sequence). CDR3 sequence: CASSLGDRGQNIQYF. The CDR3 DNA reads TGTGCCAGCAGCTTAGGGGACAGGGGACAAAACATTCAGTACTTC.

V usage is TRBV6-6 and J usage is TRBJ1-5; 8 bases fit TRBD1. Germline CDR1 and CDR2: MNHNY and SVGAGI (reference sequence). V shed 5 bases and J 4 bases; nucleotides not matched to a gene: 13. This CDR3 has 17 residues. CDR3 residues: CASSRGTGDEGNQPQHF. The CDR3 coding sequence is TGTGCCAGCAGTCGTGGGACAGGCGATGAGGGGAATCAGCCCCAGCATTTT.

The CDR3 DNA follows: TGTGCCAGCAGCCAAGATTTGGTCAGCGGGGTTGGCGGCACTGAAGCTTTCTTT. Amino acid sequence: CASSQDLVSGVGGTEAFF. This chain connects TRBV14 to TRBJ1-1; unclear D gene. CDR1 is SGHDN and CDR2 is FVKESK in the germline V gene. The CDR3 extends over 18 amino acids. V shed 0 bases and J shed 4 bases, with 21 bases lying between them.

CDR3 nucleotide sequence: TGTGCCAGCAGCCGATCAGGGATCCCCTACGAGCAGTACTTC. This sequence encodes CASSRSGIPYEQYF. The chain is built from TRBV27 and TRBJ2-7; D is possibly TRBD1 (5 bases). Per the germline V gene, CDR1 is MNHEY and CDR2 is SMNVEV (reference sequence). The CDR3 extends over 14 amino acids. The V gene lost 6 bases and the J gene lost 2 bases, with 14 bases spanning the gap.

The chain links TRBV5-4 to TRBJ2-3; 8 nucleotides match TRBD1. This CDR3 region has 13 residues. Germline V gene lookup returns CDR1 SGHNT and CDR2 YYREEE (reference sequence). Trimming took 4 bases from V and 7 from J; bases not matched to a gene: 5. The CDR3 DNA reads TGTGCCAGCAGCCGTGGACAGGGAAATACGCAGTATTTT. As protein: CASSRGQGNTQYF.

The chain links TRBV19 to TRBJ1-1, with unresolved D. The V gene lost 6 bases and the J gene lost 3 bases, with 17 bases spanning the gap. CDR1 LNHDA and CDR2 SQIVND come from the germline V gene (reference sequence). The CDR3 covers 15 residues. The CDR3 DNA follows: TGTGCCAGTAGCCCAAGAAGGGAGCGCCACACTGAAGCTTTCTTT. It codes for CASSPRRERHTEAFF.

The V call is TRBV10-1, the J call TRBJ2-3, with TRBD2 matching 7 bases. This CDR3 has 14 residues. The germline V gene has CDR1 WNHNN and CDR2 SYGVQD (reference sequence). V lost 5 bases, J lost 0 bases, and 2 bases stayed unmatched. The CDR3 coding sequence is TGCGCCAGCAGTAGCGGGGCAAGCACAGATACGCAGTATTTT. It yields the protein CASSSGASTDTQYF.

V and J are TRBV6-5 and TRBJ2-7; 7 bases are shared with TRBD1. Germline CDR1 MNHEY, CDR2 SVGAGI. The ends lost 7 bases at V and 1 base at J; junction bases unmatched: 10. This CDR3 comprises 15 residues. The CDR3 here is CASTRIWDSSYEQYF. DNA of the CDR3: TGTGCCAGCACCCGAATCTGGGACAGTTCCTACGAGCAGTACTTC.

The chain couples TRBV6-5 to TRBJ2-2; D is unclear. V was shortened by 7 bases and J by 5 bases, with 14 bases between the two germline ends. CDR3 length equals 14 residues. Germline CDR1 MNHEY, CDR2 SVGAGI. The CDR3 DNA reads as TGTGCCAGCACCAGACTGTCCAAAACCGGGGAGCTGTTTTTT. Encoded protein: CASTRLSKTGELFF.

The chain couples TRBV28 to TRBJ2-7; 7 bases match TRBD1. The germline gives CDR1 MDHEN, CDR2 SYDVKM. This CDR3 spans 14 amino acids. V was pared by 5 bases and J by 2 bases, with 6 bases of the junction left unmatched. CDR3 residues: CASSPGDRPYEQYF. DNA of the CDR3: TGTGCCAGCAGTCCCGGGGACAGACCCTACGAGCAGTACTTC.

The CDR3 DNA follows: TGTGCCAGCAGCTTTTTACTAGCGGGAGCGGGGGAGCTGTTTTTT. Amino acids: CASSFLLAGAGELFF. The chain links TRBV11-3 to TRBJ2-2; 11 bases align to TRBD2. V gave up 3 bases and J gave up 8 bases; unmatched junction bases: 5. Germline CDR1 SGHNT, CDR2 YENEEA. The length of the CDR3 is 15 residues.

This clone was picked up a small number of times. This rearrangement joins TRBV27 to TRBJ2-1; 8 bases align to TRBD2. The CDR3 totals 17 residues. Germline CDR1 and CDR2: MNHEY and SMNVEV (reference sequence). With V trimmed by 6 bases and J by 3 bases, 13 bases remained unmatched. This CDR3 is CASRTEREPSSYNEQFF. In nucleotides, the CDR3 is TGTGCCAGCAGAACTGAGCGGGAGCCTTCGAGCTACAATGAGCAGTTCTTC.

CDR3 protein: CASSGGGHTSYNEQFF. The CDR3, as DNA: TGCGCCAGCAGCGGAGGCGGGCATACGTCCTACAATGAGCAGTTCTTC. The J gene is TRBJ2-1, the V gene TRBV5-1; possible D gene TRBD2, 5 bases. The germline V gene has CDR1 SGHRS and CDR2 YFSETQ. Deletions cut 4 bases from V and 1 base from J, with 15 bases between. There are 16 residues in the CDR3.

The chain couples TRBV3-1 (or the pseudogene TRBV3-2) to TRBJ1-4; TRBD1 agrees at 7 bases. V dropped 5 bases and J dropped 2; count of bases not matched to a gene: 5. In germline, CDR1 is LGHDT, CDR2 YNNKEL (reference sequence). There are 15 residues in the CDR3. The CDR3 coding sequence is TGTGCCAGCAGCGAGACAGGGTCTACTAATGAAAAACTGTTTTTT. Its translation is CASSETGSTNEKLFF.

This clone was counted at least ten times. The genes are TRBV30 and TRBJ2-7, with D possibly being TRBD1 (6 bases). Trimming left V 1 base short and J 2 bases short, with 15 bases between. Germline CDR1 reads GTSNPN; CDR2 reads SVGIG (reference sequence). The CDR3 is 15 residues long. The CDR3 DNA reads TGTGCCTGGAGTGGGGGGCCCTTCCGAACCTACGAGCAGTACTTC. This codes for CAWSGGPFRTYEQYF.

The chain links TRBV7-9 to TRBJ1-2; 8 nucleotides agree with TRBD1. V dropped 3 bases and J dropped 4; count of bases not matched to a gene: 7. Germline V gene data show CDR1 as SEHNR and CDR2 as FQNEAQ (reference sequence). This CDR3 region has 15 residues. The CDR3 DNA follows: TGTGCCAGCAGCTTGACAGGGGCCACCTTCTATGGCTACACCTTC. The encoded protein is CASSLTGATFYGYTF.

J is TRBJ2-7 and V is TRBV29-1, with 9 bases that match TRBD1. Per germline, CDR1 SQVTM and CDR2 ANQGSEA. J gave up 2 bases and V 4 bases, and 3 bases lay outside the gene matches. The CDR3 consists of 13 residues. CDR3 nucleotides: TGCAGCGTTGCCGGGACAGGGACCTACGAGCAGTACTTC. Translating gives CSVAGTGTYEQYF.